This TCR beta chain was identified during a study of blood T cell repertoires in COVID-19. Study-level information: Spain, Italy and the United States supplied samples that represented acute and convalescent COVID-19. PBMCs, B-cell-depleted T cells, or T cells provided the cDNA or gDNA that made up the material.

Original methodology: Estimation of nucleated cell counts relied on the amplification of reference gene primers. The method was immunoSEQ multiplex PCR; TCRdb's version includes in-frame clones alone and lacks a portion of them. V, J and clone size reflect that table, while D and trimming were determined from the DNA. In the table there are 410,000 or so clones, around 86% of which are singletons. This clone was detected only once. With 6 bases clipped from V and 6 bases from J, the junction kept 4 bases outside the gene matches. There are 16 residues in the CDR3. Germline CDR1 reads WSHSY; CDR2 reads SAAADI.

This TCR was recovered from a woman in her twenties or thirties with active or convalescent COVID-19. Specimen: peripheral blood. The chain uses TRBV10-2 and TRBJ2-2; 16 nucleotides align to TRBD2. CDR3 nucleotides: TGCGCCAGCAGGCCGGGACTAGCGGGGGGGGCCGGGGAGCTGTTTTTT. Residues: CASRPGLAGGAGELFF.